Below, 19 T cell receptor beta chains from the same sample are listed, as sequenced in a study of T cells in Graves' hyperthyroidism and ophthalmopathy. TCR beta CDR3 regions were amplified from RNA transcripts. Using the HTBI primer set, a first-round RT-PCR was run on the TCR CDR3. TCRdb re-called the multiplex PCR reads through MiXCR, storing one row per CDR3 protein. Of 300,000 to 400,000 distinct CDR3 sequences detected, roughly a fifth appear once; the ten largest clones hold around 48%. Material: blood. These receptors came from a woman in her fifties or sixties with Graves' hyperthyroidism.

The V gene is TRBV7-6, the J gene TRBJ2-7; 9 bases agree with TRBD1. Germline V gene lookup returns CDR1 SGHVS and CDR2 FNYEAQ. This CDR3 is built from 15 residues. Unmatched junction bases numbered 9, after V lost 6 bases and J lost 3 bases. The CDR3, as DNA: TGTGCCAGCAGTTTGGGACAGGGCAGAGACTACGAGCAGTACTTC. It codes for CASSLGQGRDYEQYF.

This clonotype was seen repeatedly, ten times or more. This chain's CDR3 is CASSHGGPQPQHF. The DNA of the CDR3 is TGTGCCAGCAGTCACGGGGGTCCTCAGCCCCAGCATTTT. The V gene is TRBV6-1, the J gene TRBJ1-5; D is perhaps TRBD1 (5 bases). Germline V CDR1 and CDR2: MNHNS, SASEGT. This CDR3 is 13 amino acids long. The germline V and J ends were trimmed by 5 bases and 6 bases, with 11 bases remaining between them.

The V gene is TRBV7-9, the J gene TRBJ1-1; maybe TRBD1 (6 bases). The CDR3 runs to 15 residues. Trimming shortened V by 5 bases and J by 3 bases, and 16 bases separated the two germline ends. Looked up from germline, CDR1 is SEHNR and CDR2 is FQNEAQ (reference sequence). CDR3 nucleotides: TGTGCCAGCAGCCCCAGGGCAGGGGTGGACACTGAAGCTTTCTTT. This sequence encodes CASSPRAGVDTEAFF. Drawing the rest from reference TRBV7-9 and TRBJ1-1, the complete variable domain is DTGVSQNPRHKITKRGQNVTFRCDPISEHNRLYWYRQTLGQGPEFLTYFQNEAQLEKSRLLSDRFSAERPKGSFSTLEIQRTEQGDSAMYLCASSPRAGVDTEAFFGQGTRLTVV.

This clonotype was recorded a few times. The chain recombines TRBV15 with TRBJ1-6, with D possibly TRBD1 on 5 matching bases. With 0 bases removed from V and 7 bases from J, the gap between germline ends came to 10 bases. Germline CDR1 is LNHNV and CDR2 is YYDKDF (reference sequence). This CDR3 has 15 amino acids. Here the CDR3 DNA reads TGTGCCACCAGCAGAGATCAGGGAGGCAATTCACCCCTCCACTTT. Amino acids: CATSRDQGGNSPLHF. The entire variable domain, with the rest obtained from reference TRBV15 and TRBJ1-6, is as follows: DAMVIQNPRYQVTQFGKPVTLSCSQTLNHNVMYWYQQKSSQAPKLLFHYYDKDFNNEADTPDNFQSRRPNTSFCFLDIRSPGLGDTAMYLCATSRDQGGNSPLHFGNGTRLTVT.

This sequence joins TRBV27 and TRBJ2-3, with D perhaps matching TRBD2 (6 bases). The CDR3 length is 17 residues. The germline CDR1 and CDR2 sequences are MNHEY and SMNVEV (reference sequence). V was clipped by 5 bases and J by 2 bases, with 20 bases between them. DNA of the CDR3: TGTGCCAGCAGTCCGATCCACTTTAGCGGCGCCACAGATACGCAGTATTTT. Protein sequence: CASSPIHFSGATDTQYF.

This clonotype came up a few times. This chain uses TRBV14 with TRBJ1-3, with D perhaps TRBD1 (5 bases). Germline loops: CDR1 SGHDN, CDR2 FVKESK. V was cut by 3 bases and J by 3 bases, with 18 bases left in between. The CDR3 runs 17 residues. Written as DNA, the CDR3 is TGTGCCAGCAGCCATTTAAACAGGCATATCTGTGGAAACACCATATATTTT. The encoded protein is CASSHLNRHICGNTIYF.

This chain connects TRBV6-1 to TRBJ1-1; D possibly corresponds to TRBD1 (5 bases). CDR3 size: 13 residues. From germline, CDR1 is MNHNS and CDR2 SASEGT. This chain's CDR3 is CSIPRGGNTEAFF. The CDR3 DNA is TGTTCCATACCTCGGGGGGGGAACACTGAAGCTTTCTTT.

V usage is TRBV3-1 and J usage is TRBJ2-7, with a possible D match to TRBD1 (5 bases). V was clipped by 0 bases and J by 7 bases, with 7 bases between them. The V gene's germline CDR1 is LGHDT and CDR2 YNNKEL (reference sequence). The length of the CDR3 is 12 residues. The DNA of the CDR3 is TGTGCCAGCAGCCAAGATCCAGGGGAGCAGTACTTC. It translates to CASSQDPGEQYF.

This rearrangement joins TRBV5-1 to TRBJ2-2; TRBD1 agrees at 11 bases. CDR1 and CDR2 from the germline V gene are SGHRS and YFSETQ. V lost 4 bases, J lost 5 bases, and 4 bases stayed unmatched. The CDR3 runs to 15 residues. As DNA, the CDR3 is TGCGCCAGCAGCCGGGGACAGGGGGATACCGGGGAGCTGTTTTTT. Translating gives CASSRGQGDTGELFF.

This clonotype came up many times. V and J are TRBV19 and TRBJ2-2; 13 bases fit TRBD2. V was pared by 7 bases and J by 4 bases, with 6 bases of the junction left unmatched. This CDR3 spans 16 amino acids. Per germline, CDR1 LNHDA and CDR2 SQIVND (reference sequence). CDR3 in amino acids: CASTKGLAGSTGELFF. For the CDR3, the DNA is TGTGCCAGTACCAAGGGACTAGCGGGAAGCACCGGGGAGCTGTTTTTT.

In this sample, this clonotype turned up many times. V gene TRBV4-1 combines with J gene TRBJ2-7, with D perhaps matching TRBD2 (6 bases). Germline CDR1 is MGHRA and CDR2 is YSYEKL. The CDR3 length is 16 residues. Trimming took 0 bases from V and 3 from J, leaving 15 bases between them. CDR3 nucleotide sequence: TGCGCCAGCAGCCAAGAAAGTGGGGGGAGGCTCTACGAGCAGTACTTC. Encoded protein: CASSQESGGRLYEQYF.

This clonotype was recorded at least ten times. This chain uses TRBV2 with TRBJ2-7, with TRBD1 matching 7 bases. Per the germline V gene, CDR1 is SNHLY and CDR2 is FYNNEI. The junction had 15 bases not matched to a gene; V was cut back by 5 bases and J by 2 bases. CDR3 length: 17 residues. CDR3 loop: CASSPLSFGQGAYEQYF. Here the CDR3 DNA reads TGTGCCAGCAGTCCACTATCCTTCGGGCAGGGGGCCTACGAGCAGTACTTC.

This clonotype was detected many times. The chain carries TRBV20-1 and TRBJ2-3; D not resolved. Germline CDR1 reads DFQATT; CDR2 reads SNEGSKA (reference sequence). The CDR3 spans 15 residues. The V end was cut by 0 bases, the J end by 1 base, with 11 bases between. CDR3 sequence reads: CSARDSRTGTDTQYF. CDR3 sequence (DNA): TGCAGTGCTAGAGATTCTAGAACAGGCACAGATACGCAGTATTTT.

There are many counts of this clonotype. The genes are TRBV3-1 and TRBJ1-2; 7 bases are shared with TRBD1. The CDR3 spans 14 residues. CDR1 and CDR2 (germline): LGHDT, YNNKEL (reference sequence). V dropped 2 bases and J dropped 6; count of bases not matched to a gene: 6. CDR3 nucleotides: TGTGCCAGCAGCCAACCCGGGACAGCTCATGGCTACACCTTC. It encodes CASSQPGTAHGYTF.

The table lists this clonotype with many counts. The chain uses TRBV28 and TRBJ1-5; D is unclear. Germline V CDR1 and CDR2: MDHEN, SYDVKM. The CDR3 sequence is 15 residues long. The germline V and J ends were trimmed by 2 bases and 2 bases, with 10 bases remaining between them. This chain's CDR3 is CASSLAGAGNQPQHF. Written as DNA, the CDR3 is TGTGCCAGCAGTTTAGCGGGCGCGGGCAATCAGCCCCAGCATTTT.

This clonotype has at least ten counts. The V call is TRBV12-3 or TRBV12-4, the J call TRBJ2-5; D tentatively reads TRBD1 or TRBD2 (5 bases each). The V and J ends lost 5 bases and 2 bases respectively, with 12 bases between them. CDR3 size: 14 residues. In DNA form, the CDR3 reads TGTGCCAGCAGTATGGGACGCTTACAAGAGACCCAGTACTTC. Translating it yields CASSMGRLQETQYF.

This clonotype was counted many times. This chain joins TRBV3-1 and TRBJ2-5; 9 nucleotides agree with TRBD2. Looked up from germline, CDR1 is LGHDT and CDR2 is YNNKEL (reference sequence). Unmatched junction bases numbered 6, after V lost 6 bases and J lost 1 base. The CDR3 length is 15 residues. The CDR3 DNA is TGTGCCAGCAGTCGACTAGCGGCCACCCAAGAGACCCAGTACTTC. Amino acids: CASSRLAATQETQYF.

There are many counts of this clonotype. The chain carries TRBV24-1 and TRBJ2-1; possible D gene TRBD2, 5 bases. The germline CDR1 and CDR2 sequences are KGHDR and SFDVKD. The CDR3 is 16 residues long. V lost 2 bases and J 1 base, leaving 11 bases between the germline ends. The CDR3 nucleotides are TGTGCCACCAGTGATTCCGGACTCGGTTCCTACAATGAGCAGTTCTTC. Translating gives CATSDSGLGSYNEQFF.

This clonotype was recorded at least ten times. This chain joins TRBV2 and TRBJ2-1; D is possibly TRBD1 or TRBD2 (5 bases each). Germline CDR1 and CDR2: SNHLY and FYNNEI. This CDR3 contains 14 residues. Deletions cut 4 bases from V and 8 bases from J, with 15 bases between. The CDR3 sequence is CASSAQGRGHEQFF. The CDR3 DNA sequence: TGTGCCAGCAGTGCCCAGGGAAGGGGACATGAGCAGTTCTTC.